Detailed here is one TCR beta chain. The antigen is not known. The data were taken from a study of shared clonotypes between healthy human individuals. General study points: When compared with the clonotypes that were shared by all four sorted-subset donors, the non-shared clonotypes turned out to have lower generation probabilities.

Measured with immunoSEQ multiplex PCR; TCRdb has only the in-frame clones, and not every one. The sample holds 600,000 to 800,000 clones, roughly 72% seen once. V lost 1 base and J lost 7; bases outside the gene matches: 21. In germline, CDR1 is SGHRS, CDR2 YFSETQ. The CDR3 length is 19 residues. The material sequenced was memory CD4+ T cells sorted from blood. Documented subset: CD45RA-negative fraction. The rearrangement joins TRBV5-1 to TRBJ2-7, with 9 bases matching TRBD2. The sequence derives from a woman aged 25 to 39 in good health. The CDR3 protein is CASSLLGGMTSGEGREQYF. The CDR3, as DNA: TGCGCCAGCAGCTTGCTCGGAGGGATGACTAGCGGTGAGGGTCGTGAGCAGTACTTC.